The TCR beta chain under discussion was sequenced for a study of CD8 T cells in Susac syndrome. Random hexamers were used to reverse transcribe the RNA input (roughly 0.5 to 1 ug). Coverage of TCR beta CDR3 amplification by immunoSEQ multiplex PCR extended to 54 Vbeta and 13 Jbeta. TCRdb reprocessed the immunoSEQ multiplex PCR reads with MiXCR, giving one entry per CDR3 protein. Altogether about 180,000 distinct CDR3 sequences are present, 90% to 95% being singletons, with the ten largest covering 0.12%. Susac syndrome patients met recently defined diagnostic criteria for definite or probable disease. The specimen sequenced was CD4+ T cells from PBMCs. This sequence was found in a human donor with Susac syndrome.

In nucleotides, the CDR3 is TGCAGTGCTAGAGGCGACAGGGCCATCCTCTACAATGAGCAGTTCTTC. Translating gives CSARGDRAILYNEQFF. This chain connects TRBV20-1 to TRBJ2-1; 7 nucleotides align to TRBD1. Germline V gives CDR1 DFQATT, CDR2 SNEGSKA (reference sequence). The length of the CDR3 is 16 residues. The J segment lost 3 bases and the V segment lost 1 base, leaving 9 bases of the junction unmatched.